The clone carrying this T cell receptor beta chain has only one observation. Only in-frame clones appear in the TCRdb table, and some are missing; sequencing was by immunoSEQ multiplex PCR. The sample holds about 120,000 clones, over 60% seen once. The entry originates in a study of PD-1 blockade in mismatch repair-deficient tumors. Deletions cut 6 bases from V and 7 bases from J, with 12 bases between. This CDR3 is 12 amino acids long. CDR1 and CDR2 (germline): SGHAT, FQNNGV. This material consisted of peripheral blood, taken just over 59 weeks after starting pembrolizumab. The sequence derives from an adult with mismatch repair-deficient cancer. The genes are TRBV11-2 and TRBJ1-1; D is undetermined. The CDR3 nucleotides read TGTGCCAGCAGTCAAATTCGGGGTGAAGCTTTCTTT. It translates to CASSQIRGEAFF. The full variable domain, its missing parts supplied by reference TRBV11-2 and TRBJ1-1, is EAGVAQSPRYKIIEKRQSVAFWCNPISGHATLYWYQQILGQGPKLLIQFQNNGVVDDSQLPKDRFSAERLKGVDSTLKIQPAKLEDSAVYLCASSQIRGEAFFGQGTRLTVV.